Sequencing of this TCR beta chain was carried out in a study of shared clonotypes between healthy human individuals. Germline V lookup: CDR1 MDHEN, CDR2 SYDVKM. Trimming stripped 4 bases from V and 1 base from J, with 13 bases between. The CDR3 contains 15 residues. Method: immunoSEQ multiplex PCR; TCRdb's copy keeps in-frame clones and lacks some. In the table there are approximately 1,500,000 clones, around 98% of which are singletons. The sequencing sample was made of naive CD4+ T cells sorted from blood. Subset: CD45RA+ positively selected. The TCR comes from a man younger than 40 in good health. The chain has TRBV28 and TRBJ1-1; TRBD1 might be the D (6 bases). The CDR3 DNA is TGTGCCAGCAGTTCCCCGGGGACACCGAACACTGAAGCTTTCTTT. It codes for CASSSPGTPNTEAFF.